This TCR beta chain was profiled in a study of cytotoxic CD8 clonotypes in ibrutinib-treated CLL. The wider study: When averaged across all of the samples, the counts came to roughly 240,000 productive templates and 85,000 to 95,000 productive rearrangements. Overall study findings and caveats: Baseline clonality was higher than in age-matched healthy donors and moved in step with circulating CD8+ T-cell counts.

Trimming removed 2 bases from V and 4 bases from J, with 15 bases in between. Germline V lookup: CDR1 SGHDT, CDR2 YYEEEE. This CDR3 comprises 16 residues. TCRdb keeps only in-frame clones here, not all; method: immunoSEQ multiplex PCR. The data hold some 85,000 clones, with about 74% observed a single time. Notes on this clone: What it recognizes is unknown.

The TCR comes from a human donor with chronic lymphocytic leukemia. Sequencing used PBMCs, obtained after 24 months of ibrutinib treatment. The chain combines TRBV5-6 with TRBJ2-2; D not resolved. In DNA form, the CDR3 reads TGTGCCAGCAGCTTAGATCCGGATAGGTCCACCGGGGAGCTGTTTTTT. As protein: CASSLDPDRSTGELFF.